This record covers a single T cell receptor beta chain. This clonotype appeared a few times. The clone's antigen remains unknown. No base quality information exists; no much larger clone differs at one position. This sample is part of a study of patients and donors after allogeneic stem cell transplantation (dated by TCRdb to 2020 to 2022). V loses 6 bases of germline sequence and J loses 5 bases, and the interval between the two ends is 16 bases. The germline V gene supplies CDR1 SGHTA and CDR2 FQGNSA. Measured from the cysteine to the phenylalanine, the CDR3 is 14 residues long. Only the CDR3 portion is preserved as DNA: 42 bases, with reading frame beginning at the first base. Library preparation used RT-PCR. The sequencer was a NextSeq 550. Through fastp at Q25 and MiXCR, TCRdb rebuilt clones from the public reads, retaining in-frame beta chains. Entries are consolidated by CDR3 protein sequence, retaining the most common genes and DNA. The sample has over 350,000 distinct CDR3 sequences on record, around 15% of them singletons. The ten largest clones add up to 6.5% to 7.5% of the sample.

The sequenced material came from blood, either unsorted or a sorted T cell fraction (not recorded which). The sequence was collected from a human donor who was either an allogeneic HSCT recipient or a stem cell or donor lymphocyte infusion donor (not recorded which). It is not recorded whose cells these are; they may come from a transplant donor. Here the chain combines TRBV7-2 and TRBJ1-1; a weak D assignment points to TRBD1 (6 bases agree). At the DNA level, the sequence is TGTGCCAGCAGTTATACAGGGTCGGGGACTGAAGCTTTCTTT. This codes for CASSYTGSGTEAFF.